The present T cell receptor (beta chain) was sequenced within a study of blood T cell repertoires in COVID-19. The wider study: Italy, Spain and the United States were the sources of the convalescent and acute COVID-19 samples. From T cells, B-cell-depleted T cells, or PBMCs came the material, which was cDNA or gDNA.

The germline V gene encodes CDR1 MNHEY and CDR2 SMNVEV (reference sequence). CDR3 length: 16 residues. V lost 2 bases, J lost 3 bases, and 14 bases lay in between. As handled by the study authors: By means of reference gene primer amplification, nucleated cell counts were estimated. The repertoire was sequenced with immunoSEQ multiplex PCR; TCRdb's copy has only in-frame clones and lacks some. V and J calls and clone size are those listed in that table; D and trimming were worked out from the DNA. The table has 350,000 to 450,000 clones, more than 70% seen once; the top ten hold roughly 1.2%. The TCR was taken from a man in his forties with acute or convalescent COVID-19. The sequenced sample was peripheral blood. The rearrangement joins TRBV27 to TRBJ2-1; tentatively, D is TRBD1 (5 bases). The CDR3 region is CASSLTTGKIYNEQFF. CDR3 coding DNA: TGTGCCAGCAGTTTAACAACAGGCAAAATCTACAATGAGCAGTTCTTC.